Listed below are T cell receptor beta chains from one sample, sequenced in a study of blood T cell repertoires in COVID-19. Assay used: immunoSEQ multiplex PCR; TCRdb lists only in-frame clones, some missing. The sample consists of about 26,000 clones, around 82% of them appearing once. The sequencing sample was made of peripheral blood. The receptors were sampled from a human donor in a cohort sampled during active COVID-19. Each CDR3 is given with its conserved first and last residue. A D gene is named only where the DNA matches it firmly.

>TRBV30|TRBJ1-5|NA
TGTGCCTGGAGCCGGGAAGGGCAGCCCCAGCATTTT
CAWSREGQPQHF
>TRBV4-2|TRBJ2-7|TRBD2
TGTGCCAGCAGCCAAGATAGGGCGGGACTAGTTAGTTACGAGCAGTACTTC
CASSQDRAGLVSYEQYF
>TRBV7-4|TRBJ2-3|NA
TGTGCCAGCAGCTTAGTCGAGGATACGCAGTATTTT
CASSLVEDTQYF
>TRBV7-7|TRBJ2-7|NA
TGTGCCAGCAGCCTGACAGTCAACTACGAGCAGTACTTC
CASSLTVNYEQYF
>TRBV19|TRBJ1-1|NA
TGTGCCAGTAGTATTTCGGTCGCGGAGAGTGAAGCTTTCTTT
CASSISVAESEAFF
>TRBV3-1/TRBV3-2|TRBJ1-2|NA
TGTGCCAGCAGCCCCGGGGTGGGAAGCCCCTCTTATGGCTACACCTTC
CASSPGVGSPSYGYTF
>TRBV3-1/TRBV3-2|TRBJ2-7|NA
TGTGCCAGCAGCCAAGGCCGGGATTCCTACGAGCAGTACTTC
CASSQGRDSYEQYF
>TRBV7-8|TRBJ1-2|TRBD1
TGTGCCAGCAGCCGGAAAGATGGGACAGGGTCTGGCTACACCTTC
CASSRKDGTGSGYTF
>TRBV5-4|TRBJ1-5|NA
TGTGCCAGCAGCCTGGACGGAGGGGGCAATCAGCCCCAGCATTTT
CASSLDGGGNQPQHF
>TRBV18|TRBJ2-7|TRBD2
TGTGCCAGCTCACCAGGGACTAGCGGCCAGGAGCAGTACTTC
CASSPGTSGQEQYF
>TRBV19|TRBJ2-7|TRBD2
TGTGCCAGTAGTATAAGCGGGAGCTCCTACGAGCAGTACTTC
CASSISGSSYEQYF